The rows below give T cell receptor beta chains drawn from one sample of a study of STAT5B mutations in CD4+ large granular lymphocyte leukemia. Here immunoSEQ multiplex PCR was the method, and the copy in TCRdb shows in-frame clones only, minus some. In the table there are about 32,000 clones, 78% of which are singletons. Sequencing was done on a sample of CD4+ T cells from blood buffy coats. The receptors derive from a human donor in good health. Each CDR3 is given with its conserved first and last residue. D genes are given only for firm matches. A row's size may be missing; if present it is once, few, many or a size class.

j_call | cdr3_length | clone_size | v_call | d_call | cdr3_aa | cdr3_nt
TRBJ1-2 | 12 | few | TRBV7-9 | NA | CASSTGGDGYTF | TGTGCCAGCAGCACTGGCGGGGATGGCTACACCTTC
TRBJ2-3 | 16 | once | TRBV6-5 | TRBD1 | CASSYLGQAFADTQYF | TGTGCCAGCAGTTACTTAGGACAGGCTTTCGCAGATACGCAGTATTTT
TRBJ1-3 | 16 | NA | TRBV6-1 | NA | CASSELPGFSGNTIYF | TGTGCCAGCAGTGAATTGCCGGGTTTCTCTGGAAACACCATATATTTT
TRBJ2-2 | 15 | NA | TRBV25-1 | TRBD1 | CASSESLRGTGELFF | TGTGCCAGCAGTGAATCTCTCAGGGGGACCGGGGAGCTGTTTTTT
TRBJ1-5 | 12 | few | TRBV19 | TRBD1 | CASSTDRGPQHF | TGTGCCAGTAGTACAGACAGGGGCCCCCAGCATTTT
TRBJ1-1 | 13 | few | TRBV19 | TRBD1 | CASSEGQGIQAFF | TGTGCCAGTAGTGAGGGACAGGGGATTCAGGCTTTCTTT
TRBJ1-2 | 13 | NA | TRBV7-2 | NA | CASSPGQHYGYTF | TGTGCCAGCAGCCCCGGACAGCACTATGGCTACACCTTC
TRBJ2-7 | 12 | NA | TRBV27 | NA | CASRSPPVEQYF | TGTGCCAGCAGAAGCCCTCCAGTCGAGCAGTACTTC
TRBJ1-1 | 15 | NA | TRBV9 | NA | CASSARQGRNTEAFF | TGTGCCAGCAGCGCGCGGCAGGGCAGGAACACTGAAGCTTTCTTT
TRBJ2-1 | 16 | NA | TRBV13 | NA | CASSLGGGAIGIEQFF | TGTGCCAGCAGCTTAGGCGGCGGCGCCATCGGAATTGAGCAGTTCTTC
TRBJ1-1 | 14 | once | TRBV9 | NA | CASSVVHQNTEAFF | TGTGCCAGCAGCGTAGTGCATCAGAACACTGAAGCTTTCTTT
TRBJ1-1 | 15 | few | TRBV7-8 | NA | CASSLLGTMNTEAFF | TGTGCCAGCAGCTTATTGGGCACCATGAACACTGAAGCTTTCTTT
TRBJ1-5 | 14 | NA | TRBV19 | NA | CASSNTDSNQPQHF | TGTGCCAGTAGTAATACGGATAGCAATCAGCCCCAGCATTTT
TRBJ1-1 | 14 | NA | TRBV10-3 | TRBD1 | CAIRMTKGATEAFF | TGTGCCATCAGAATGACAAAGGGGGCAACTGAAGCTTTCTTT
TRBJ2-7 | 14 | NA | TRBV11-2 | TRBD2 | CASSSSGGTYEQYF | TGTGCCAGCAGCTCGAGCGGGGGAACCTACGAGCAGTACTTC
TRBJ2-7 | 12 | few | TRBV14 | NA | CASSWLTYEQYF | TGTGCCAGCAGCTGGCTTACCTACGAGCAGTACTTC
TRBJ2-7 | 14 | NA | TRBV7-8 | NA | CASSDGKYDYEQYF | TGTGCCAGCAGCGACGGGAAATACGACTACGAGCAGTACTTC
TRBJ2-7 | 14 | NA | TRBV18 | NA | CASSPPSGSYEQYF | TGTGCCAGCTCACCTCCCTCGGGGAGCTACGAGCAGTACTTC
TRBJ2-4 | 16 | NA | TRBV30 | NA | CAWSVLGLAAKNIQYF | TGTGCCTGGAGTGTACTGGGTTTGGCGGCCAAAAACATTCAGTACTTC
TRBJ1-5 | 14 | NA | TRBV28 | NA | CASILGQGGQPQHF | TGTGCCAGCATCCTAGGGCAGGGAGGACAGCCCCAGCATTTT
TRBJ1-6 | 14 | NA | TRBV30 | NA | CAWTRGQGASPLHF | TGTGCCTGGACCCGGGGGCAGGGCGCTTCACCCCTCCACTTT
TRBJ2-3 | 13 | NA | TRBV7-9 | NA | CASSLRPTDTQYF | TGTGCCAGCAGCTTAAGGCCGACAGATACGCAGTATTTT